Presented here are 28 T cell receptor beta chains from one specimen sequenced in a study of blood T cell repertoires in COVID-19. Sequencing was performed with immunoSEQ multiplex PCR; in TCRdb, only in-frame clones are kept and a portion is missing. The sample consists of 130,000 to 150,000 clones, over 80% of them appearing once. The material sequenced was PBMCs or T cells enriched from blood (not recorded which). The receptors shown here come from a woman aged 45-65 years who had been exposed to COVID-19.

V and J are TRBV10-3 and TRBJ1-6, with 9 bases aligning to TRBD1. The V gene end was trimmed by 4 bases and the J gene end by 5 bases; junction bases not matched to a gene: 0. The CDR3 is 14 amino acids. Germline V gives CDR1 ENHRY, CDR2 SYGVKD. The CDR3 region is CAISGQGDNSPLHF. CDR3 nucleotides: TGTGCCATCAGTGGACAGGGGGATAATTCACCCCTCCACTTT.

CDR3 protein: CASSPTSTAGVWVTEAFF. The CDR3 DNA sequence: TGTGCCAGCAGCCCAACATCCACCGCAGGTGTCTGGGTTACTGAAGCTTTCTTT. V usage is TRBV7-8 and J usage is TRBJ1-1; D gene ambiguous. The germline V gene encodes CDR1 SGHVS and CDR2 FQNEAQ. This CDR3 is 18 amino acids long. Deletions cut 5 bases from V and 5 bases from J, with 27 bases between.

Notes on this clone: At one end the junction does not follow the germline gene, possibly because of a read error. This chain's CDR3 is CASREGQGWFETQYF. CDR3 in DNA: TGTGCCAGCAGAGAAGGACAGGGGTGGTTCGAGACCCAGTACTTC. V usage is TRBV6-1 and J usage is TRBJ2-5; TRBD1 matches at 9 bases. Germline V gives CDR1 MNHNS, CDR2 SASEGT. The CDR3 extends over 15 amino acids.

This clone appeared once. The chain couples TRBV4-2 to TRBJ2-3, with D tentatively TRBD1 (5 bases). Trimming took 0 bases from V and 9 from J, leaving 10 bases between them. The CDR3 contains 13 residues. Germline lookup yields CDR1 LGHNA and CDR2 YNFKEQ. The CDR3: CASSQDLWGTQYF. DNA of the CDR3: TGTGCCAGCAGCCAAGATTTGTGGGGCACGCAGTATTTT.

The chain employs TRBV18 and TRBJ2-1; 10 nucleotides match TRBD2. Per the germline V gene, CDR1 is KGHSH and CDR2 is LQKENI. The CDR3 sequence is 15 residues long. V shed 0 bases, J shed 7 bases, and the junction held 3 bases outside the gene matches. The chain's CDR3 is CASSPPRTSGNEQFF. CDR3 DNA sequence: TGTGCCAGCTCACCACCCAGGACTAGCGGAAATGAGCAGTTCTTC.

Written as DNA, the CDR3 is TGCGCCAGCAGCTTGGCGGACAGGGGGATGAACACTGAAGCTTTCTTT. Residues: CASSLADRGMNTEAFF. This rearrangement joins TRBV5-1 to TRBJ1-1, with TRBD1 matching over 10 bases. The trim removed 0 bases at V and 0 bases at J, leaving 2 bases unmatched. From germline, CDR1 is SGHRS and CDR2 YFSETQ. This CDR3 comprises 16 residues. Using reference TRBV5-1 and TRBJ1-1 for the parts outside the CDR3, the full variable domain is KAGVTQTPRYLIKTRGQQVTLSCSPISGHRSVSWYQQTPGQGLQFLFEYFSETQRNKGNFPGRFSGRQFSNSRSEMNVSTLELGDSALYLCASSLADRGMNTEAFFGQGTRLTVV.

This chain joins TRBV4-1 and TRBJ1-4; maybe TRBD1 (6 bases). Trimming removed 8 bases at V and 5 bases at J, with 21 bases between. CDR3 length: 16 amino acids. CDR1 and CDR2 from the germline V gene are MGHRA and YSYEKL. The CDR3 region is CASRRIQGPLNEKLFF. In DNA form, the CDR3 reads TGCGCCAGCCGTAGAATTCAGGGGCCATTAAATGAAAAACTGTTTTTT.

In its sample, this clone was seen many times. J is TRBJ1-1 and V is TRBV27; TRBD1 agrees at 8 bases. The CDR3 covers 15 residues. V dropped 3 bases and J dropped 1; count of bases not matched to a gene: 4. Germline values: CDR1 MNHEY, CDR2 SMNVEV (reference sequence). DNA for the CDR3: TGTGCCAGCAGTTTGGCAGGGGGCGCGAACACTGAAGCTTTCTTT. Amino acids: CASSLAGGANTEAFF.

Only a few counts were recorded for this clone. This chain connects TRBV19 to TRBJ2-1; tentatively, D is TRBD2 (7 bases). The germline V gene encodes CDR1 LNHDA and CDR2 SQIVND (reference sequence). V lost 3 bases to trimming and J lost 7 bases, with 19 bases between them. The CDR3 consists of 16 residues. CDR3 coding DNA: TGTGCCAGTAGTATCATGGCGGGGGCCGGTTTGAATGAGCAGTTCTTC. This sequence encodes CASSIMAGAGLNEQFF.

The genes are TRBV12-5 and TRBJ2-7, with 11 bases identical to TRBD1. The germline CDR1 and CDR2 sequences are LGHNT and FRNRAP. The CDR3 covers 13 residues. CDR3 in amino acids: CASAGQGVSEQYF. The CDR3 DNA sequence: TGTGCATCGGCGGGACAGGGGGTGTCGGAGCAGTACTTC.

V gene TRBV5-1 combines with J gene TRBJ2-4, with TRBD2 matching over 9 bases. Germline V gives CDR1 SGHRS, CDR2 YFSETQ. CDR3 size: 15 residues. The ends lost 4 bases at V and 8 bases at J; junction bases unmatched: 10. This CDR3 reads CASSHQGSGSDIQYF. The CDR3 DNA reads as TGCGCCAGCAGCCATCAGGGTAGCGGGAGCGACATTCAGTACTTC.

The rearrangement joins TRBV3-1 (or the pseudogene TRBV3-2) to TRBJ1-4, with a possible D match to TRBD1 (5 bases). Trimming pared 3 bases from V and 4 bases from J, leaving 21 bases between. The germline gives CDR1 LGHDT, CDR2 YNNKEL (reference sequence). The CDR3 runs 18 residues. DNA of the CDR3: TGTGCCAGCAGCCATCCCCCACAAATTGACAGAATTAATGAAAAACTGTTTTTT. This encodes CASSHPPQIDRINEKLFF.

The gene calls are TRBV27 and TRBJ1-4; D not resolved. Trimming pared 4 bases from V and 10 bases from J, leaving 19 bases between. Germline CDR1 reads MNHEY; CDR2 reads SMNVEV (reference sequence). This CDR3 has 15 amino acids. CDR3 sequence (DNA): TGTGCCAGCAGTTCAGTAGGGAGACTGAACGGAAAACTGTTTTTT. This codes for CASSSVGRLNGKLFF. The full variable domain, with the rest looked up from reference TRBV27 and TRBJ1-4, is EAQVTQNPRYLITVTGKKLTVTCSQNMNHEYMSWYRQDPGLGLRQIYYSMNVEVTDKGDVPEGYKVSRKEKRNFPLILESPSPNQTSLYFCASSSVGRLNGKLFFGSGTQLSVL.

J is TRBJ1-4 and V is TRBV4-1; no firm D call. The CDR3 contains 15 residues. The ends were cut back, 4 bases at V and 5 bases at J, with 14 bases in the middle. Per germline, CDR1 MGHRA and CDR2 YSYEKL. The CDR3 here is CASSPADSQNEKLFF. DNA of the CDR3: TGCGCCAGCAGCCCCGCTGACTCTCAGAATGAAAAACTGTTTTTT.

This chain links TRBV7-8 with TRBJ2-5; TRBD1 matches at 10 bases. This CDR3 has 15 amino acids. V lost 1 base, J lost 5 bases, and 4 bases stayed unmatched. Germline CDR1 is SGHVS and CDR2 is FQNEAQ. CDR3 coding DNA: TGTGCCAGCAGCTTAGGATTGGACAGGGGGGAGACCCAGTACTTC. Protein: CASSLGLDRGETQYF.

The chain carries TRBV9 and TRBJ2-7; the match to TRBD2 covers 10 bases. In germline, CDR1 is SGDLS, CDR2 YYNGEE. V shed 3 bases, J shed 2 bases, and the junction held 5 bases outside the gene matches. This CDR3 contains 15 residues. CDR3 residues: CASSAGLADAYEQYF. The DNA of the CDR3 is TGTGCCAGCAGCGCCGGACTAGCGGACGCCTACGAGCAGTACTTC.

The chain recombines TRBV3-1 (or the pseudogene TRBV3-2) with TRBJ2-7, with 7 bases lining up with TRBD1. V gave up 4 bases and J gave up 5 bases; unmatched junction bases: 5. Germline-derived CDR1 and CDR2 are LGHDT and YNNKEL (reference sequence). The CDR3 sequence is 13 residues long. CDR3 sequence: CASSPDRAHEQYF. The CDR3 nucleotides are TGTGCCAGCAGCCCAGACAGGGCTCACGAGCAGTACTTC.

V is TRBV6-6 and J is TRBJ1-1, with 9 bases identical to TRBD1. Germline assignment: CDR1 MNHNY and CDR2 SVGAGI (reference sequence). With 2 bases clipped from V and 3 bases from J, the junction kept 4 bases outside the gene matches. The CDR3 has 15 amino acids. The chain's CDR3 is CASSYPGTGHTEAFF. The DNA of the CDR3 is TGTGCCAGCAGTTACCCTGGGACAGGGCACACTGAAGCTTTCTTT.

The chain links TRBV19 to TRBJ1-3; D is perhaps TRBD1 (5 bases). Between the trimmed V and J ends, which lost 10 bases and 0 bases, there was a span of 10 bases. Germline CDR1 is LNHDA and CDR2 is SQIVND (reference sequence). The CDR3 loop spans 13 amino acids. The CDR3, as DNA: TGTGCCACCAGACAGATCTCTGGAAACACCATATATTTT. It yields the protein CATRQISGNTIYF.

The chain has TRBV11-2 and TRBJ2-3, with D possibly TRBD2 on 5 matching bases. V was shortened by 6 bases and J by 2 bases, with 12 bases between the two germline ends. The CDR3 sequence is 14 residues long. CDR1 SGHAT and CDR2 FQNNGV come from the germline V gene. As DNA, the CDR3 is TGTGCCAGCAGGCCTAGGGAGTACACAGATACGCAGTATTTT. Its protein product is CASRPREYTDTQYF.

The chain uses TRBV10-3 and TRBJ1-5, with TRBD1 matching over 7 bases. Germline loops: CDR1 ENHRY, CDR2 SYGVKD. The length of the CDR3 is 13 residues. J was trimmed by 5 bases and V by 4 bases; bases with no gene match: 2. This CDR3 reads CAISAQGDQPQHF. For the CDR3, the DNA is TGTGCCATCAGTGCGCAGGGGGATCAGCCCCAGCATTTT.

V usage is TRBV18 and J usage is TRBJ1-2, with D perhaps TRBD1 (5 bases). V was shortened by 3 bases and J by 4 bases, with 15 bases between the two germline ends. The germline gives CDR1 KGHSH, CDR2 LQKENI. The CDR3 loop spans 15 amino acids. CDR3 in DNA: TGTGCCAGCTCACCTTCAGGGCCCGGCGGCTATGGCTACACCTTC. Translated: CASSPSGPGGYGYTF.

CDR3 sequence: CASSLLGGDSTDTQYF. The DNA of the CDR3 is TGTGCCAGCAGCTTACTGGGGGGGGATAGCACAGATACGCAGTATTTT. V gene TRBV7-2 combines with J gene TRBJ2-3; TRBD2 matches 7 bases. Germline CDR1 and CDR2: SGHTA and FQGNSA. CDR3 length: 16 residues. Germline trimming cut 2 bases from V and 0 bases from J; bases unmatched to any gene: 5.

V and J are TRBV10-3 and TRBJ2-4, with TRBD2 matching over 7 bases. The CDR3 loop spans 17 amino acids. Trimming cost V 4 bases and J 3 bases; bases outside gene matches: 12. Germline CDR1 and CDR2: ENHRY and SYGVKD. Written as DNA, the CDR3 is TGTGCCATCAGTGTGGAGCAGGGTCCGGGGGGCAAAAACATTCAGTACTTC. It is translated as CAISVEQGPGGKNIQYF.

Here the CDR3 DNA reads TGTGCCAGTAGTATCCGAGGGCCCTATGGCTACACCTTC. Amino acid sequence: CASSIRGPYGYTF. The V and J genes are TRBV19 and TRBJ1-2; D remains ambiguous. Germline V CDR1 and CDR2: LNHDA, SQIVND (reference sequence). V lost 3 bases and J lost 4, with 9 bases in between. This CDR3 is built from 13 residues.

The rearrangement uses TRBV4-1 and TRBJ1-3, with TRBD1 identical over 7 bases. Looked up from germline, CDR1 is MGHRA and CDR2 is YSYEKL. The trim removed 4 bases at V and 3 bases at J, leaving 3 bases unmatched. The length of the CDR3 is 14 residues. CDR3 DNA: TGCGCCAGCAGCCTGACAGGGAATGGAAACACCATATATTTT. Amino acids: CASSLTGNGNTIYF.

The chain employs TRBV7-2 and TRBJ1-1; possible D gene TRBD1, 6 bases. Trimming shortened V by 8 bases and J by 1 base, and 11 bases separated the two germline ends. Germline V gives CDR1 SGHTA, CDR2 FQGNSA. The CDR3 extends over 13 amino acids. CDR3 protein: CASRQAPNTEAFF. DNA of the CDR3: TGTGCCAGCCGACAGGCCCCGAACACTGAAGCTTTCTTT.

The chain has TRBV11-3 and TRBJ1-1; tentative D call: TRBD1 (5 bases). The CDR3 is 13 amino acids. From germline, CDR1 is SGHNT and CDR2 YENEEA. V was shortened by 0 bases and J by 10 bases, with 12 bases between the two germline ends. The CDR3 spells CASSLDRTGGAFF. The CDR3 nucleotides are TGTGCCAGCAGCTTAGATCGGACGGGGGGAGCTTTCTTT.